Sequencing of this T cell receptor (beta chain) was carried out in a study of cytomegalovirus exposure and HLA in healthy donors. Study-wide background: Membership in the Caucasian-associated ancestry cluster was found for 75% to 90% of almost 400 genotyped donors. General study results and limits: Rare TCR sequences predominated, though certain public TCRs were found in many donors. In a later analysis, a genetic analysis reported fewer productive-TCR N-insertions in an Asian-associated ancestry cluster than the cohort average.

Germline CDR1 and CDR2: SNHLY and FYNNEI. The V and J ends lost 6 bases and 6 bases, in that order; junction bases with no gene match: 7. The CDR3 runs 13 residues. As for this clone: Antigen specificity is unknown.

Amplification used 60 Vbeta primers and 13 Jbeta primers. Original analysis: Unique TCR beta chains totaled some 78 million in a later count, with around 11 million of them shared. Profiled with immunoSEQ multiplex PCR; TCRdb holds only in-frame clones, not every one. V, J and clone size are taken as reported in that table, and D and trimming were inferred from the DNA itself. The repertoire holds approximately 200,000 clones, with roughly four fifths as singletons. The TCR was taken from a man younger than 40 in good health and CMV-seronegative. The V gene is TRBV2, the J gene TRBJ2-7; 8 bases map to TRBD1. Sequencing input: PBMCs. In DNA, the CDR3 is TGTGCCAGCAGGGGAACAGGGGGGTCCGAGCAGTACTTC. This sequence encodes CASRGTGGSEQYF. The full variable domain, its missing parts supplied by reference TRBV2 and TRBJ2-7, is EPEVTQTPSHQVTQMGQEVILRCVPISNHLYFYWYRQILGQKVEFLVSFYNNEISEKSEIFDDQFSVERPDGSNFTLKIRSTKLEDSAMYFCASRGTGGSEQYFGPGTRLTVT.